This T cell receptor beta chain was retrieved from a study of blood T cell repertoires in COVID-19 (dated by TCRdb to 2019 to 2021). For context, the study as a whole: Samples covering the acute and convalescent phases of COVID-19 were provided by collaborators in the United States, Italy and Spain. The sample metadata nearly always contained a de-identified subject ID, COVID-19 status, age in years and sex. The repertoires were released in a freely available public database meant as a resource for research on the immune response to SARS-CoV-2. The samples were drawn from two sources: the first 160 participants of the ongoing ImmuneRACE study, and about 1,300 subjects contributed by 6 global collaborators. The dataset comprised deeply sampled blood TCRbeta repertoires from subjects exposed to, actively infected with, or recovered from COVID-19. The prospective study material was composed of cDNA or gDNA derived from T cells, B-cell-depleted T cells, or PBMCs. HLA class I and class II types, where available, came from metadata supplied by the sample provider rather than from assay-based typing.

Whole blood was collected in K2EDTA tubes by collaborating institutions according to the institutions' own protocols. For TCRbeta analysis, collaborators shipped samples as frozen whole blood, isolated PBMCs, or DNA extracted from either of those sample types. The immunoSEQ Assay, a bias-controlled multiplex PCR, was used to amplify TCRbeta CDR3 regions from genomic DNA. In the authors' own workflow: The number of nucleated cells in each sample was estimated from the amplification of reference gene primers within the assay. Sequence reads were collapsed and filtered to measure the absolute abundance of every unique TCRbeta CDR3 rearrangement. Productive Simpson clonality was computed per sample as the square root of Simpson's diversity index over productive rearrangements. As stored in TCRdb, this immuneACCESS dataset retains in-frame rearrangements with V and J assigned. A fraction of the clones does not appear; measured against another copy, unresolved V genes explain less than half of the discrepancy, and the remainder lacks a known reason. D and trimming were read from the DNA, whereas the V and J calls and clone size are those reported in that table. Counted in this sample were about 83,000 clones; roughly 90% of them appeared once. Of the sample, 16% is held by the ten largest clones.

General study outcomes and caveats: Clinical and demographic metadata were provided uncurated, with the amount varying by source and participant.

This clone appeared a single time. Its antigen specificity is not known. It has no much larger one-base neighbor in the sample; base qualities were not kept. There are 14 amino acids in the CDR3, from cysteine to phenylalanine inclusive. Just the 42-base CDR3 DNA is kept, in frame starting at base 1. V is shortened by 4 bases, J by 6 bases, and the region joining them spans 14 bases. Taken from the germline V gene, the CDR1 and CDR2 loops are KGHDR and SFDVKD. Sample: peripheral blood. This receptor was taken from a woman of 80 years or more with active or convalescent COVID-19. The chain is encoded by TRBV24-1 joined to TRBJ1-2; the D gene is perhaps TRBD1, on 5 matching bases. The CDR3 reads as follows: CATSDPGRADGYTF. The sequence in DNA is TGTGCCACCAGTGACCCCGGCAGGGCGGATGGCTACACCTTC.